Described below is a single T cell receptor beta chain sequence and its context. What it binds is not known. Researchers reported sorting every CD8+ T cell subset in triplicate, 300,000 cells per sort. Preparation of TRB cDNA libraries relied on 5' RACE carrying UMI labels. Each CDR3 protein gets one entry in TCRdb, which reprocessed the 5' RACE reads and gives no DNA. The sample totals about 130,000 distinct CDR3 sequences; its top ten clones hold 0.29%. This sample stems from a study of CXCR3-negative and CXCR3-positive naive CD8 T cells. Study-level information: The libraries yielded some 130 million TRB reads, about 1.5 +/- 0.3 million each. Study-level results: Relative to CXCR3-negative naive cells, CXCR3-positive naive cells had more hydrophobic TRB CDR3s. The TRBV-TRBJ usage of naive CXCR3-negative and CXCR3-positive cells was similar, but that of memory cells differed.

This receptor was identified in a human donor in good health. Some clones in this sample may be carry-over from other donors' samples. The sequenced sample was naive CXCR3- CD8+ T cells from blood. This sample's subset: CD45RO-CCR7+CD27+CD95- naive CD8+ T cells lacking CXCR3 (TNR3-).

The CDR3 protein is CASSQGDKSYEQYF. The rearrangement joins TRBV4-1 to TRBJ2-7; the D call from TCRdb, TRBD1, cannot be confirmed without DNA. The CDR3 consists of 14 residues. Germline values: CDR1 MGHRA, CDR2 YSYEKL.